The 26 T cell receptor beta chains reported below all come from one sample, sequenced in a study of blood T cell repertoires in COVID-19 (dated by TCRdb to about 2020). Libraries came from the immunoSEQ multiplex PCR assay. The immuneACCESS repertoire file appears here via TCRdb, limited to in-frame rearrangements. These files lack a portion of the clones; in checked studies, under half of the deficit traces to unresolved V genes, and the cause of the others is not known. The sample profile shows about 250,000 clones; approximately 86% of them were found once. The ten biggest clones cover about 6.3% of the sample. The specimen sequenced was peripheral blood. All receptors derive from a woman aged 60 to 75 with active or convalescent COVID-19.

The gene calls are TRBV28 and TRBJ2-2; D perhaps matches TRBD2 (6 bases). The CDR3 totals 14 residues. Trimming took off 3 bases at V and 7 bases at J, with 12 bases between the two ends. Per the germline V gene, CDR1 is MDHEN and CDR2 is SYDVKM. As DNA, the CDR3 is TGTGCCAGCAGTTTTGCGGGGAGTAACGGGGAGCTGTTTTTT. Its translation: CASSFAGSNGELFF.

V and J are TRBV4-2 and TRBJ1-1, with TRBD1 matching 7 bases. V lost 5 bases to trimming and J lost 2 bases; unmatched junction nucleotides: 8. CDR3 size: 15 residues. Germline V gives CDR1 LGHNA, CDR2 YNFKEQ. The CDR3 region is CASSTDRVGNTEAFF. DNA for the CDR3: TGTGCCAGCAGCACAGACAGGGTAGGAAACACTGAAGCTTTCTTT.

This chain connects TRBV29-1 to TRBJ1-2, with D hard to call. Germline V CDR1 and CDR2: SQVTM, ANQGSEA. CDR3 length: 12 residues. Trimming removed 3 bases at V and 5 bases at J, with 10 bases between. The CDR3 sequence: CSVELDFYGYTF. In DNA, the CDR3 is TGCAGCGTTGAGTTGGACTTTTATGGCTACACCTTC.

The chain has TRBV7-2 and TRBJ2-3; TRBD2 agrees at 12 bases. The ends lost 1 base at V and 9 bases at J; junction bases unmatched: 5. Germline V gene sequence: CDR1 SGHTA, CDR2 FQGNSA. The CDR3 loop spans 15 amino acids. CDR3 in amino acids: CASSLGLAGVYTQYF. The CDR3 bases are TGTGCCAGCAGCTTAGGACTAGCGGGAGTCTACACGCAGTATTTT.

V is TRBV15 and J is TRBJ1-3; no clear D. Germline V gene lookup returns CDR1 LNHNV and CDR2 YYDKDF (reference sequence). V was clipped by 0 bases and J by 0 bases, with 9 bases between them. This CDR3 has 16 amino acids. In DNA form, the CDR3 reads TGTGCCACCAGCAGAGATCCCAGGCCCTCTGGAAACACCATATATTTT. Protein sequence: CATSRDPRPSGNTIYF.

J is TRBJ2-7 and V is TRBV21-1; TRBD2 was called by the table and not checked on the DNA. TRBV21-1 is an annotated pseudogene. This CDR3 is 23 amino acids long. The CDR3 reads CASSTPPGGTTSGGVRSSYEQYV. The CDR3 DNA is TGTGCCAGCAGCACCCCACCGGGAGGGACGACTAGCGGGGGGGTTCGATCCTCCTACGAGCAGTACGTC.

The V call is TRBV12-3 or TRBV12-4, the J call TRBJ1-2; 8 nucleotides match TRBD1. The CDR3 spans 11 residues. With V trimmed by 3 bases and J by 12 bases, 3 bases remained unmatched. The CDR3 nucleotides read TGTGCCAGCAGTTTTCGGACAGGGCACACCTTC. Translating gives CASSFRTGHTF.

In DNA, the CDR3 is TGTGCCACCAGCAGAGATAGTGCTAGCGGGGGATCTAGGGAGACCCAGTACTTC. Amino acids: CATSRDSASGGSRETQYF. This rearrangement joins TRBV15 to TRBJ2-5; 10 bases align to TRBD2. V shed 0 bases and J 5 bases; nucleotides not matched to a gene: 12. This CDR3 spans 18 amino acids. The V gene's germline CDR1 is LNHNV and CDR2 YYDKDF (reference sequence).

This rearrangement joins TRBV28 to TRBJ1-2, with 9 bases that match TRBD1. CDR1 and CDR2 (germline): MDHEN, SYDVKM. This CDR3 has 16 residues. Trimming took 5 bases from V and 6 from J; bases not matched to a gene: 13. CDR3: CASSTPLQGAADGYTF. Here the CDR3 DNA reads TGTGCCAGCAGTACCCCATTACAGGGGGCTGCGGATGGCTACACCTTC.

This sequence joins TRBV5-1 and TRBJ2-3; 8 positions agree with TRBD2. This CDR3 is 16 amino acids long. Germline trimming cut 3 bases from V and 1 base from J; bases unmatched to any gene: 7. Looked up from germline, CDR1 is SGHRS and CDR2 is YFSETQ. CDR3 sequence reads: CASSSGLGGGTDTQYF. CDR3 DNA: TGCGCCAGCAGCTCGGGACTAGGAGGGGGCACAGATACGCAGTATTTT.

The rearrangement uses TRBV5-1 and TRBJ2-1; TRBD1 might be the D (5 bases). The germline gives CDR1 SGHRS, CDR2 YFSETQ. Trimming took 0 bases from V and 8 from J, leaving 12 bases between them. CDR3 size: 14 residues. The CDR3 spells CASSLAIRGYEQFF. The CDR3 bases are TGCGCCAGCAGCTTGGCCATAAGGGGCTATGAGCAGTTCTTC.

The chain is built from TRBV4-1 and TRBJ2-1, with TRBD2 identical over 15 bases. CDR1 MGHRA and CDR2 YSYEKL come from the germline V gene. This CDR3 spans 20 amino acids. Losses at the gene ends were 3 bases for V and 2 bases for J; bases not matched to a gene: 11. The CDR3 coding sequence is TGCGCCAGCAGCCATCTCCGTGGACTAGCGGGAGGGCCCCCCTACAATGAGCAGTTCTTC. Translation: CASSHLRGLAGGPPYNEQFF.

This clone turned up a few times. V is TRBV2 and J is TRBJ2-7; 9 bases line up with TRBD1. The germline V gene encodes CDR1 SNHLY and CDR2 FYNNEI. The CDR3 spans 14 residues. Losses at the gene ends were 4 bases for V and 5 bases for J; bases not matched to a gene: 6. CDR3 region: CASSGDRGGHEQYF. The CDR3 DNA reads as TGTGCCAGCAGTGGTGACAGGGGGGGCCACGAGCAGTACTTC.

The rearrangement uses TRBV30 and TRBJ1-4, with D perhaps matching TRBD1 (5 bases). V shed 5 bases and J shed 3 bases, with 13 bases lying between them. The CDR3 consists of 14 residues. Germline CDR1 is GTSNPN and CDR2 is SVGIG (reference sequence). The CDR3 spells CAWAYGGSNEKLFF. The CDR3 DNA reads TGTGCCTGGGCGTATGGGGGGTCTAATGAAAAACTGTTTTTT.

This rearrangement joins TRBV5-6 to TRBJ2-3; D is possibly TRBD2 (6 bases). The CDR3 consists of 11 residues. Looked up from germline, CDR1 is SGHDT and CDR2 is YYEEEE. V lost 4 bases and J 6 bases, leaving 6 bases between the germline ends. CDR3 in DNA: TGTGCCAGCAGCCGGGGGGATACGCAGTATTTT. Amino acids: CASSRGDTQYF. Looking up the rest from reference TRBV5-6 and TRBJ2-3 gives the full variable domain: DAGVTQSPTHLIKTRGQQVTLRCSPKSGHDTVSWYQQALGQGPQFIFQYYEEEERQRGNFPDRFSGHQFPNYSSELNVNALLLGDSALYLCASSRGDTQYFGPGTRLTVL.

CDR3 sequence reads: CASSRRLAGNNEQFF. Here the CDR3 DNA reads TGTGCCAGCAGCCGACGACTAGCGGGGAACAATGAGCAGTTCTTC. The chain carries TRBV7-9 and TRBJ2-1, with 11 bases that match TRBD2. Germline V lookup: CDR1 SEHNR, CDR2 FQNEAQ (reference sequence). Trimming removed 5 bases from V and 5 bases from J; junction bases left unmatched: 5. The CDR3 spans 15 residues.

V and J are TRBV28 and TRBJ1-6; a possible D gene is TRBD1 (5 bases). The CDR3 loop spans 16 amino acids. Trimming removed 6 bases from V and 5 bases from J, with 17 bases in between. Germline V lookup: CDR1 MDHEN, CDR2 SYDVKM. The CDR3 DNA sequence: TGTGCCAGCAGCCTTGCGGCGGGGGGTGATAATTCACCCCTCCACTTT. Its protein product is CASSLAAGGDNSPLHF.

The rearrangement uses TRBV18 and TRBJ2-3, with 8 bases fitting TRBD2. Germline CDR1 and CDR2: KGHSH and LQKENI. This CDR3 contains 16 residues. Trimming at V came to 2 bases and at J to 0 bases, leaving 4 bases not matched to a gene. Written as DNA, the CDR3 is TGTGCCAGCTCACCAAGACTAGCGATTAGCACAGATACGCAGTATTTT. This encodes CASSPRLAISTDTQYF. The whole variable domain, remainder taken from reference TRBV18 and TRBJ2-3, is NAGVMQNPRHLVRRRGQEARLRCSPMKGHSHVYWYRQLPEEGLKFMVYLQKENIIDESGMPKERFSAEFPKEGPSILRIQQVVRGDSAAYFCASSPRLAISTDTQYFGPGTRLTVL.

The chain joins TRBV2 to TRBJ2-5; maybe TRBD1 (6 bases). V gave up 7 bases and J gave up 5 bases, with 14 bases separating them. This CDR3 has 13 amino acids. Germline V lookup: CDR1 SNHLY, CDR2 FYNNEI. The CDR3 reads CASKDGGGETQYF. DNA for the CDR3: TGTGCCAGCAAGGATGGGGGCGGGGAGACCCAGTACTTC.

DNA for the CDR3: TGTGCCTGGAGCCACGGGATATGGCCCTACGAGCAGTACTTC. It encodes CAWSHGIWPYEQYF. V and J are TRBV30 and TRBJ2-7, with a tentative D call TRBD2 (5 bases). V shed 3 bases and J shed 2 bases, with 14 bases lying between them. Germline-derived CDR1 and CDR2 are GTSNPN and SVGIG (reference sequence). CDR3 length equals 14 residues.

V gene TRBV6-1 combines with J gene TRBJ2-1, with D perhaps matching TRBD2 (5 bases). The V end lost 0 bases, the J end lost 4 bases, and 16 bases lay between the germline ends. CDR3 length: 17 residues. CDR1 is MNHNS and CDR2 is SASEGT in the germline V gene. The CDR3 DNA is TGTGCCAGCAGTGAAGCGCTTCCGTTTAGCGTTTACAATGAGCAGTTCTTC. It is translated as CASSEALPFSVYNEQFF.

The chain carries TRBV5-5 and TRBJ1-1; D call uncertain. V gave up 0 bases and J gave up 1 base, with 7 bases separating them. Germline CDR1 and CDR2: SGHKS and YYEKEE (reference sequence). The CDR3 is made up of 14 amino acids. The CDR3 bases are TGTGCCAGCAGCTTGGGTTGGGCGAACACTGAAGCTTTCTTT. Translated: CASSLGWANTEAFF.

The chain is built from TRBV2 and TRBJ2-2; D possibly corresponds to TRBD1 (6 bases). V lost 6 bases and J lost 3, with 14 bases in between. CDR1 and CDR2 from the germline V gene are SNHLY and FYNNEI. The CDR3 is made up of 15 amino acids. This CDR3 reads CASRRGLVDTGELFF. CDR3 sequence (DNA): TGTGCCAGCAGGAGGGGGTTGGTCGACACCGGGGAGCTGTTTTTT. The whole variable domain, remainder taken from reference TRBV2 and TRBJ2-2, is EPEVTQTPSHQVTQMGQEVILRCVPISNHLYFYWYRQILGQKVEFLVSFYNNEISEKSEIFDDQFSVERPDGSNFTLKIRSTKLEDSAMYFCASRRGLVDTGELFFGEGSRLTVL.

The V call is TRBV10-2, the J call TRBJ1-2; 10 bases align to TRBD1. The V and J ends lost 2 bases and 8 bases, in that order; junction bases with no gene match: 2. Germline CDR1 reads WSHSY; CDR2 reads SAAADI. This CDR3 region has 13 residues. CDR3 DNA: TGCGCCAGCAGTGAGGGGACAGGGGCAGGCTACACCTTC. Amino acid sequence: CASSEGTGAGYTF.

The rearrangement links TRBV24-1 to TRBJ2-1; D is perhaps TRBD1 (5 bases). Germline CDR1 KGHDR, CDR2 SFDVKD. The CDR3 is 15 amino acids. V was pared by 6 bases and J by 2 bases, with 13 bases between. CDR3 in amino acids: CATSTSDSAYNEQFF. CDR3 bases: TGTGCCACCAGTACTTCCGACAGCGCCTACAATGAGCAGTTCTTC.

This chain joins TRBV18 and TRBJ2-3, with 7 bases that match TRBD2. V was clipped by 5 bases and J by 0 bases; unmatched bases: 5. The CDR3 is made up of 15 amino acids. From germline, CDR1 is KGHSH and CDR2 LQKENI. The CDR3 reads CASSASGDSTDTQYF. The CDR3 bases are TGTGCCAGCTCAGCCAGCGGGGATAGCACAGATACGCAGTATTTT.